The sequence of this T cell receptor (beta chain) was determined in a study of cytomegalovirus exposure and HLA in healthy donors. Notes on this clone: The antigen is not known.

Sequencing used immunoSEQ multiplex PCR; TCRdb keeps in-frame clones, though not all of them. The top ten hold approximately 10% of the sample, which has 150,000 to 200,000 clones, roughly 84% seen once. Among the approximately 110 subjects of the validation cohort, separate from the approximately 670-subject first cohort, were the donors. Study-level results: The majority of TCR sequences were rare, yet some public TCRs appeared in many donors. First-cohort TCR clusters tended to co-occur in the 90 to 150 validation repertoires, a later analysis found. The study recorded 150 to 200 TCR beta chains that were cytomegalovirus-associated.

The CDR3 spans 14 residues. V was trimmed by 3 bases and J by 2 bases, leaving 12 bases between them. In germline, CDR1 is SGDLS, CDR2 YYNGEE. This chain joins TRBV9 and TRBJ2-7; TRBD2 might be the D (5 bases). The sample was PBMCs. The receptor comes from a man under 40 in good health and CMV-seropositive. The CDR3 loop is CASSESGLAYEQYF. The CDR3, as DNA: TGTGCCAGCAGCGAGTCGGGATTGGCCTACGAGCAGTACTTC. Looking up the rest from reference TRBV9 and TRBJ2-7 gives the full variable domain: DSGVTQTPKHLITATGQRVTLRCSPRSGDLSVYWYQQSLDQGLQFLIQYYNGEERAKGNILERFSAQQFPDLHSELNLSSLELGDSALYFCASSESGLAYEQYFGPGTRLTVT.